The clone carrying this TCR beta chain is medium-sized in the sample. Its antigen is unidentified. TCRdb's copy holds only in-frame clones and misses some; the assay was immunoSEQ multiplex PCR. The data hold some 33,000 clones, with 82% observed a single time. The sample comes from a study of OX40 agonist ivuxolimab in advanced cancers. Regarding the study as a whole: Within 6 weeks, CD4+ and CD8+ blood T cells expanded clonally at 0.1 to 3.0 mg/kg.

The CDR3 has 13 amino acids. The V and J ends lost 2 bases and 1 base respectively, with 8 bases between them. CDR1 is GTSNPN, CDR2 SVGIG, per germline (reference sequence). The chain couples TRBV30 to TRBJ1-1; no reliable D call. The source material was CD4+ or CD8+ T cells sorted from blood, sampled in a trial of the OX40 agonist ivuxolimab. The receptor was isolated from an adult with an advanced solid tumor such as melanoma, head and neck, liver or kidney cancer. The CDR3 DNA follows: TGTGCCTGGAGTAGGGAGGGGAACACTGAAGCTTTCTTT. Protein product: CAWSREGNTEAFF.